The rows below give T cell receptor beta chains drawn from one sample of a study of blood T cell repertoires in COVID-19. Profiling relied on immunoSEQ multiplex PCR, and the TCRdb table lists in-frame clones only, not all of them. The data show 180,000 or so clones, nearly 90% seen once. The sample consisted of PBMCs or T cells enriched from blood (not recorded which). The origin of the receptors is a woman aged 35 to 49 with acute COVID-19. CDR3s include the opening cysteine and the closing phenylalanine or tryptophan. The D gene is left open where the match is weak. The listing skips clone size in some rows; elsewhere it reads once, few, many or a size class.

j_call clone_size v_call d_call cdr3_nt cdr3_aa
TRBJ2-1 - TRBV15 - TGTGCCACCAGCAATTCAATTGAGCAGTTCTTC CATSNSIEQFF
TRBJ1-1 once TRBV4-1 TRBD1 TGCGCCAGCAGCCAAGCAACAGGGGGTGTTGAAGCTTTCTTT CASSQATGGVEAFF
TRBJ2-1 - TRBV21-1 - TGTGCCAGCAGCATCGGACTTTGCCGAGGCTTATTGTACAATGAGCAGTTCTTC CASSIGLCRGLLYNEQFF
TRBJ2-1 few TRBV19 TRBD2 TGTGCCAGTAGTATGTCTAGCGGCACCTACAATGAGCAGTTCTTC CASSMSSGTYNEQFF
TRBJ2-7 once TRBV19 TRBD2 TGTGCCAGTAGTTCGGGACTAGCGGGACCCGATCTCTCCTACGAGCAGTACTTC CASSSGLAGPDLSYEQYF
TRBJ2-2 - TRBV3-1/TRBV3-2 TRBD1 TGTGCCAGCAGCAAATCCGGGACAGGGGGCACCGGGGAGCTGTTTTTT CASSKSGTGGTGELFF
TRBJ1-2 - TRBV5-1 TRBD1 TGCGCCAGCAGCGGATGGACAGGGGAGTACTATGGCTACACCTTC CASSGWTGEYYGYTF
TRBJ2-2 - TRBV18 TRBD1 TGTGCCAGCTCACTTGGACAGGGGAACGGGGAGCTGTTTTTT CASSLGQGNGELFF
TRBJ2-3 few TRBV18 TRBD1 TGTGCCAGCTCAACAGGGGGCCTCAGCAGCACAGATACGCAGTATTTT CASSTGGLSSTDTQYF
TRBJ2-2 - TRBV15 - TGTGCCACCGAGCGTTACACCGGGGAGCTGTTTTTT CATERYTGELFF
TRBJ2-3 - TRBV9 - TGTGCCAGCAGCAAAACCGACCGGGACATTACGGGGTCCACAGATACGCAGTATTTT CASSKTDRDITGSTDTQYF
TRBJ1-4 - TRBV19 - TGTGCCAGTAGCTTTGGGTTGACAGCAACTAATGAAAAACTGTTTTTT CASSFGLTATNEKLFF
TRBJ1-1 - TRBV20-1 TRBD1 TGCAGTGCTGGTGGGGACAGCTGGAACACTGAAGCTTTCTTT CSAGGDSWNTEAFF
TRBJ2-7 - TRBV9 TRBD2 TGTGCCAGCAGCGTAGACGGGAGGGCGGGCGAGCAGTACTTC CASSVDGRAGEQYF
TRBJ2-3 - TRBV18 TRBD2 TGTGCCAGCTCACCAGACGGGGGGTTGGATACGCAGTATTTT CASSPDGGLDTQYF
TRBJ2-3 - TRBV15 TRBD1 TGTGCCACCAGCAGAGAGGGACAGGGAGGAGATACGCAGTATTTT CATSREGQGGDTQYF
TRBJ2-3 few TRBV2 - TGTGCCAGCAGACAGGGTGGGACAGATACGCAGTATTTT CASRQGGTDTQYF
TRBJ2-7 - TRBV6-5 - TGTGCCAGCAGCAAACCGGGGACAACCAACTACGAGCAGTACTTC CASSKPGTTNYEQYF
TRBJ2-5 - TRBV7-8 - TGTGCCAGCAGCCCCATGGCAGGGTCGTTAGAGACCCAGTACTTC CASSPMAGSLETQYF
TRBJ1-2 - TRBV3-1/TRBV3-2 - TGTGCCAGCAGCCAAATCGAGTTTTCAGGCTACACCTTC CASSQIEFSGYTF
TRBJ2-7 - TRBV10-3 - TGTGCCATCAGTGAGCAGGGTCTAAATTCCTTCGGTGGATACGAGCAGTACTTC CAISEQGLNSFGGYEQYF
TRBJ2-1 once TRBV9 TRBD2 TGTGCCAGCAGCGTCGAGACTAGCGTCCATGAGCAGTTCTTC CASSVETSVHEQFF
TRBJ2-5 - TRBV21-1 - TGTGCCAGCGGACGGGACAAGGGTTACGAGACCCAGTACTTC CASGRDKGYETQYF
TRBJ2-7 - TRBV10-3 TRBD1 TGTGCCATCAGTGAGTCAGGGGACAGCTACGAGCAGTACTTC CAISESGDSYEQYF
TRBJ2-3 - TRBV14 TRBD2 TGTGCCAGCAGCCAGGGACTAGCGGGGCAGTATTTT CASSQGLAGQYF
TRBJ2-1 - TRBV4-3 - TGCGCCAGCAGCCTTGACTTAAGCTCCTACAATGAGCAGTTCTTC CASSLDLSSYNEQFF
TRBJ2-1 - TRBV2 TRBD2 TGTGCCCACAAGCCTCCGGGCGGGAGAGGGGTGTCCTACAATGAGCAGTTCTTC CAHKPPGGRGVSYNEQFF
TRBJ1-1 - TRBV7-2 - TGTGCCAGCAGCTTAGTTGCGAGTCAGGGAAGAGCTTTCTTT CASSLVASQGRAFF
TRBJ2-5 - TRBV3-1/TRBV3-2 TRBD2 TGTGCCAGCAGCCAAGGGCTAGCGGGGAGAGAGACCCAGTACTTC CASSQGLAGRETQYF
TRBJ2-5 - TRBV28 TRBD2 TGTGCCAGCAGTAAAAGCGGGGGAGAGACCCAGTACTTC CASSKSGGETQYF
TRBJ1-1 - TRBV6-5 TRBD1 TGTGCCAGCAGGACGACAGGGACCACTGAAGCTTTCTTT CASRTTGTTEAFF
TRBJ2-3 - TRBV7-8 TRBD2 TGTGCCAGCATCCTTGGACTAGCGGGGGGGGAAGATACGCAGTATTTT CASILGLAGGEDTQYF
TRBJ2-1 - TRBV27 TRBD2 TGTGCCAGCAGCCGTATAGCGGGGGGGCGGGCGAACGAGCAGTTCTTC CASSRIAGGRANEQFF
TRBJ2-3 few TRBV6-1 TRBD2 TGTGCCAGCAGTGAAGTTGCGGGGGGCACAGATACGCAGTATTTT CASSEVAGGTDTQYF
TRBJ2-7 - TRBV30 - TGTGCCACAACAGGGTCTGAGGACTACGAGCAGTACTTC CATTGSEDYEQYF
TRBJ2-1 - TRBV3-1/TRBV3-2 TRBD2 TGTGCCAGCAGCCCCACCCCCTTTGCGGGGGGGTACAATGAGCAGTTCTTC CASSPTPFAGGYNEQFF
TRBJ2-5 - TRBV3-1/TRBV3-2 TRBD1 TGTGCCAGCAGCCAAGATCCGGACAGGGCCGAGACCCAGTACTTC CASSQDPDRAETQYF
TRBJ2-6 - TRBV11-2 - TGTGCCAGCAGCAGACACCGGGACACATCTGGGGCCAACGTCCTGACTTTC CASSRHRDTSGANVLTF
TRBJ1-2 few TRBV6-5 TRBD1 TGTGCCAGCAGTTACTCTGGACAGGGGAGTGGCTACACCTTC CASSYSGQGSGYTF
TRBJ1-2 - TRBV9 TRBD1 TGTGCCAGCAGCCTTGGTCCGACAGGGCACTATGGCTACACCTTC CASSLGPTGHYGYTF
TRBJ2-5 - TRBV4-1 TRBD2 TGCGCCAGCAGCCAAGATCTGTTAGCGGGAGGGGGGAAGGAGACCCAGTACTTC CASSQDLLAGGGKETQYF
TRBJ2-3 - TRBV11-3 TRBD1 TGTGCCAGCAGCTTTTTTCTCGACAGGGGCGGGACAGATACGCAGTATTTT CASSFFLDRGGTDTQYF
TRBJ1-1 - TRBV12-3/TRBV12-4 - TGTGCCAGCAGTTCACAGGTGACCACTGAAGCTTTCTTT CASSSQVTTEAFF
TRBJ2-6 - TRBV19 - TGTGCCAGTAGTCACCCGGAGTCTGGGGCCAACGTCCTGACTTTC CASSHPESGANVLTF
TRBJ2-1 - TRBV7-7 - TGTGCTAGCTTCCTGACTAGAGGGATATACAATGAGCAGTTCTTC CASFLTRGIYNEQFF
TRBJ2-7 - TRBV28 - TGTGCCAGCAGACCCTTGACAGGAGGTCACGAGCAGTACTTC CASRPLTGGHEQYF
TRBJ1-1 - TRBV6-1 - TGTGCCAGCAGTGAAAATCAGGGGATAAACACTGAAGCTTTCTTT CASSENQGINTEAFF
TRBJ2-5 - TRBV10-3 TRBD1 TGTGCCAGTAACGGACAGGGACAAGAGACCCAGTACTTC CASNGQGQETQYF
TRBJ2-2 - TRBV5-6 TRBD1 TGTGCCAGCAACCTGCAAGGGGGCTGGTCCGGGGAGCTGTTTTTT CASNLQGGWSGELFF
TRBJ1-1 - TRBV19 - TGTGCCAGTAGTTCCTTCCCGGTTGGGCAGGCGAACACTGAAGCTTTCTTT CASSSFPVGQANTEAFF
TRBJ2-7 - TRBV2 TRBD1 TGTGCCAGCCTTCCCGGGACAGGGACCTACGAGCAGTACTTC CASLPGTGTYEQYF
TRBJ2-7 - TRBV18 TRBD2 TGTGCCAGCTCACCTCGGACTAGCGTCGGCGAGCAGTACTTC CASSPRTSVGEQYF
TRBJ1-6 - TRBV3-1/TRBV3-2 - TGTGCCAGCAGCCAAGACGCGGGAACACCCCTCCACTTT CASSQDAGTPLHF
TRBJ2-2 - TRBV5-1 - TGCGCCAGCAGCTTGGCCGGGGGGCTTGATACCGGGGAGCTGTTTTTT CASSLAGGLDTGELFF
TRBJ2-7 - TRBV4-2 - TGTGCCAGCAGTCAAGGGGGGCGATACGAGCAGTACTTC CASSQGGRYEQYF
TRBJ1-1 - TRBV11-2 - TGTGCCAGCAGCTTAGCCAGGGGGAACACTGAAGCTTTCTTT CASSLARGNTEAFF
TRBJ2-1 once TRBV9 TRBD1 TGTGCCAGCAGCGTAGGGGGACAGGGGGCGCCGTACAATGAGCAGTTCTTC CASSVGGQGAPYNEQFF